The 9 T cell receptor beta chains given below trace back to one sample, sequenced in a study of regulatory dendritic cells for organ transplantation. TCRdb's copy holds only in-frame clones and misses some; the assay was immunoSEQ multiplex PCR. The sample consists of tens of thousands of clones, 75% to 95% of them appearing once. The sequenced sample consisted of naive CD8+ T cells from blood. The subset was: CD45RA+ naive T cells. The receptors were sampled from a human donor in good health.

The chain recombines TRBV12-1 with TRBJ2-1; no check of the table's D call, TRBD2, against the DNA was made. TRBV12-1 represents a pseudogene. The CDR3 runs 14 residues. The CDR3 region has the DNA TGTGCCAGCACCGGTAGCGGGGGGCTCAATGAGCAGTTCTTC. It yields the protein CASTGSGGLNEQFF.

The V gene is TRBV21-1, the J gene TRBJ1-3. TRBV21-1 is a pseudogene locus. This CDR3 comprises 12 residues. Written as DNA, the CDR3 is TGTGCCAGCAGCGTCGGGGGAAACACCATATATTTT. Translation: CASSVGGNTIYF.

This chain uses TRBV5-4 with TRBJ2-2; tentatively, D is TRBD2 (6 bases). CDR3 length: 16 amino acids. Trimming removed 0 bases from V and 2 bases from J, with 11 bases in between. The V gene's germline CDR1 is SGHNT and CDR2 YYREEE (reference sequence). CDR3 sequence (DNA): TGTGCCAGCAGCTTGGCCGGGCGGGAAAACACCGGGGAGCTGTTTTTT. It is translated as CASSLAGRENTGELFF.

This chain uses TRBV2 with TRBJ2-1; unclear D gene. Germline loops: CDR1 SNHLY, CDR2 FYNNEI. The CDR3 is 13 residues long. V gave up 5 bases and J gave up 6 bases, with 11 bases separating them. The CDR3 reads CASSWSSVNEQFF. Here the CDR3 DNA reads TGTGCCAGCAGTTGGTCTTCAGTCAATGAGCAGTTCTTC.

The J gene is TRBJ2-3, the V gene TRBV2; tentatively, D is TRBD2 (5 bases). Trimming removed 7 bases at V and 4 bases at J, with 12 bases between. Per germline, CDR1 SNHLY and CDR2 FYNNEI. This CDR3 region has 13 residues. As DNA, the CDR3 is TGTGCCAGCACTTATGGCGGGCCAGATACGCAGTATTTT. It is translated as CASTYGGPDTQYF.

The chain combines TRBV27 with TRBJ2-5, with 7 bases lining up with TRBD1. The germline CDR1 and CDR2 sequences are MNHEY and SMNVEV (reference sequence). The ends lost 3 bases at V and 4 bases at J; junction bases unmatched: 8. The CDR3 is made up of 15 amino acids. The CDR3: CASSLGQRASETQYF. The DNA for the CDR3 is TGTGCCAGCAGTTTGGGACAGAGGGCCTCAGAGACCCAGTACTTC.

This sequence joins TRBV2 and TRBJ2-1; D is tentatively TRBD1 or TRBD2 (6 bases each). V was pared by 5 bases and J by 16 bases, with 9 bases between. The CDR3 has 9 amino acids. The germline CDR1 and CDR2 sequences are SNHLY and FYNNEI. In DNA, the CDR3 is TGTGCCAGCAGTCAGGGGACTTTCTTC. Amino acid sequence: CASSQGTFF.

The chain couples TRBV4-3 to TRBJ1-2, with 7 bases matching TRBD1. With V trimmed by 4 bases and J by 6 bases, 11 bases remained unmatched. The CDR3 sequence is 15 residues long. Germline V gene lookup returns CDR1 LGHNA and CDR2 YSLEER. CDR3 sequence: CASSPSLRGGNGYTF. In nucleotides, the CDR3 is TGCGCCAGCAGCCCTTCCCTTCGAGGGGGCAATGGCTACACCTTC.

The chain combines TRBV9 with TRBJ1-1; D remains ambiguous. Trimming removed 1 base from V and 1 base from J, with 8 bases in between. CDR3 length: 14 residues. CDR1 is SGDLS, CDR2 YYNGEE, per germline. The DNA for the CDR3 is TGTGCCAGCAGCGTATATGAGAAGAACACTGAAGCTTTCTTT. Translating it yields CASSVYEKNTEAFF.